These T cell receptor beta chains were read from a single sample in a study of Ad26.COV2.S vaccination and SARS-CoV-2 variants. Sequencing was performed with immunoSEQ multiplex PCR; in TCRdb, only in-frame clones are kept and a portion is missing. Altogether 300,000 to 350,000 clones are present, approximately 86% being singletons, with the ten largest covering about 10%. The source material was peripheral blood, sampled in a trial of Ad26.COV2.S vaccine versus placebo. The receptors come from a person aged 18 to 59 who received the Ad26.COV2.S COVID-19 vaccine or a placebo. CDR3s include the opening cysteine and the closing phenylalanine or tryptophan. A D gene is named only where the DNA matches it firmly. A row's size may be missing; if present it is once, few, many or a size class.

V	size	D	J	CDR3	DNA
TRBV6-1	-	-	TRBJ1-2	CASSETGQIYGYTF	TGTGCCAGCAGTGAAACGGGACAAATATATGGCTACACCTTC
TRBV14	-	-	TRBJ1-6	CASSQEAAGRSPLHF	TGTGCCAGCAGCCAAGAGGCGGCCGGGCGCTCACCCCTCCACTTT
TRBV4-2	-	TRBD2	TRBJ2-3	CASSQDRLAGAGDTQYF	TGTGCCAGCAGCCAAGATAGACTAGCGGGAGCAGGAGATACGCAGTATTTT
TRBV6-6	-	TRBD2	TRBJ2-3	CASRATSGRAGTQYF	TGTGCCAGCAGGGCGACTAGCGGGAGGGCCGGTACGCAGTATTTT
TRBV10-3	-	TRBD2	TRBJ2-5	CAISEVLAEETQYF	TGTGCCATCAGTGAAGTACTAGCGGAAGAGACCCAGTACTTC
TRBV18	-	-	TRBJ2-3	CASSQLTPGRGTDTQYF	TGTGCCAGCTCACAGCTAACCCCAGGGCGGGGCACAGATACGCAGTATTTT
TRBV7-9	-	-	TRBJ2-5	CASSLGLVWETQYF	TGTGCCAGCAGCTTAGGTCTGGTATGGGAGACCCAGTACTTC
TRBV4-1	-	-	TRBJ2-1	CASSQGAQRDSSYNEQFF	TGCGCCAGCAGCCAAGGGGCCCAACGGGATAGCTCCTACAATGAGCAGTTCTTC
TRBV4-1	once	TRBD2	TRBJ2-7	CASSQAQLAGGSYEQYF	TGCGCCAGCAGCCAAGCCCAGCTAGCGGGGGGTTCCTACGAGCAGTACTTC
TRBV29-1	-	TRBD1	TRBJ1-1	CSVAGQGNTEAFF	TGCAGCGTCGCCGGACAGGGGAACACTGAAGCTTTCTTT
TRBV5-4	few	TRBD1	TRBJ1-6	CASSLTDRENSPLHF	TGTGCCAGCAGCTTGACTGACAGGGAAAATTCACCCCTCCACTTT
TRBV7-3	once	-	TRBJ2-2	CASSSRSNRANTGELFF	TGTGCCAGCAGCAGTCGCTCGAACAGGGCTAACACCGGGGAGCTGTTTTTT
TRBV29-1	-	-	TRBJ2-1	CSPFGGTGEQFF	TGCAGCCCCTTTGGGGGAACCGGTGAGCAGTTCTTC
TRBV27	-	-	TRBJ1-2	CASSGTGPLYGYTF	TGTGCCAGCAGTGGAACCGGGCCCCTATATGGCTACACCTTC
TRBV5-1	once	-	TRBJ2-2	CASSNNANTGELFF	TGCGCCAGCAGCAATAACGCGAACACCGGGGAGCTGTTTTTT
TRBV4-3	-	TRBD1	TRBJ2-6	CASSHRTGGMAGANVLTF	TGCGCCAGCAGCCACCGCACAGGGGGTATGGCTGGGGCCAACGTCCTGACTTTC
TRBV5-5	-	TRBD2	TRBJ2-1	CASSTAGLAEQFF	TGTGCCAGCAGCACAGCTGGACTAGCCGAGCAGTTCTTC
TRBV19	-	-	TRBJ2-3	CASSIAGLARGDTQYF	TGTGCCAGTAGTATAGCGGGACTCGCTAGGGGAGATACGCAGTATTTT
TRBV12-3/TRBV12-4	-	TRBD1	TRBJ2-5	CASSLWTGETQYF	TGTGCCAGCAGTTTATGGACAGGGGAGACCCAGTACTTC